One T cell receptor beta chain is described in this entry. Its antigen is unidentified. This record belongs to a study of Ad26.COV2.S vaccination and SARS-CoV-2 variants. Study background: Ad26.COV2.S, an intramuscular injection, was given once or twice 56 days apart.

The treatment: some 19 received Ad26.COV2.S at low or high dose, single or two shots; 5 received placebo; per-sample allocation not given. The investigators took samples on day 63 after the first vaccine or placebo injection. The sample came from a Boston adult aged 18-55 years. Its platform was an Ad26 vector, and its expressed antigen was Wuhan-strain SARS-CoV-2 spike. Overall study findings and caveats: Spike-specific responses of CD8+ and CD4+ T cells were reported to display substantial breadth after vaccination.

TCRdb's table, derived via immunoSEQ multiplex PCR, lists solely in-frame clones and lacks some. The data show 360,000 or so clones, approximately 91% seen once. The sequenced sample was peripheral blood, obtained in a trial of Ad26.COV2.S vaccine versus placebo. This receptor was obtained from a person between 18 and 59 years old who received the Ad26.COV2.S COVID-19 vaccine or a placebo.

CDR3 nucleotides: TGTGCCAGCAGCCTCCCACCCGGGGAGCTGTTTTTT. Translated, it gives CASSLPPGELFF. The chain couples TRBV5-6 to TRBJ2-2; D not resolved. The CDR3 is 12 amino acids. Germline CDR1 SGHDT, CDR2 YYEEEE. The V end was cut by 4 bases, the J end by 6 bases, with 7 bases between.